A selection of T cell receptor beta chains follows, all from one sample in a study of control samples from healthy donors and cancer patients. The protocol was immunoSEQ multiplex PCR, while the TCRdb copy is restricted to in-frame clones and leaves out a portion. The profile shows more than 95,000 clones, more than 75% of them singletons. The sequenced material came from blood. The receptors here all came from a woman in her seventies in good health. The CDR3 runs from the conserved cysteine through the conserved F or W. D genes are given only for firm matches. Rows give clone size only sometimes, using once, few, many, or a class for an expanded clone.

clone_size	j_call	v_call	d_call	cdr3_aa	cdr3_nt
-	TRBJ2-5	TRBV7-3	TRBD2	CASSLGAGGPLETQYF	TGTGCCAGCAGCTTAGGGGCGGGGGGCCCCTTGGAGACCCAGTACTTC
-	TRBJ2-7	TRBV27	TRBD2	CASSPREESSYEQYF	TGTGCCAGCAGTCCACGGGAGGAGAGCTCCTACGAGCAGTACTTC
-	TRBJ1-5	TRBV18	-	CASSPQGPPQPQHF	TGTGCCAGCTCACCACAGGGGCCCCCTCAGCCCCAGCATTTT
once	TRBJ1-2	TRBV12-3/TRBV12-4	-	CASSLVTGYGYTF	TGTGCCAGCAGTTTAGTAACAGGTTATGGCTACACCTTC
few	TRBJ2-3	TRBV7-2	TRBD2	CASSLWSGGPFEDTQYF	TGTGCCAGCAGCTTATGGAGCGGGGGGCCTTTCGAAGATACGCAGTATTTT
once	TRBJ2-7	TRBV7-9	-	CASSSNPVGNEQYF	TGTGCCAGCAGCTCCAACCCTGTCGGGAACGAGCAGTACTTC
-	TRBJ2-2	TRBV6-2/TRBV6-3	TRBD2	CASSYGLAGDTGELFF	TGTGCCAGCAGTTACGGGCTAGCGGGGGACACCGGGGAGCTGTTTTTT
-	TRBJ1-1	TRBV4-1	-	CASSQDWGDEDTEAFF	TGCGCCAGCAGCCAAGATTGGGGGGATGAGGACACTGAAGCTTTCTTT
-	TRBJ2-7	TRBV9	-	CASSVAEQPFREQYF	TGTGCCAGCAGCGTAGCTGAACAGCCTTTTCGCGAGCAGTACTTC
-	TRBJ2-3	TRBV7-9	-	CASSPGERGTQYF	TGTGCCAGCAGCCCTGGGGAGCGTGGTACGCAGTATTTT
-	TRBJ1-2	TRBV3-1/TRBV3-2	-	CASSQDRLGTVERGYTF	TGTGCCAGCAGCCAAGATCGTTTGGGGACGGTGGAACGTGGCTACACCTTC
once	TRBJ2-5	TRBV29-1	-	CSVVVRETQYF	TGCAGCGTCGTAGTGAGGGAGACCCAGTACTTC
-	TRBJ1-1	TRBV7-2	-	CASSLDREAFF	TGTGCCAGCAGCTTAGACCGTGAAGCTTTCTTT
-	TRBJ2-4	TRBV6-2/TRBV6-3	-	CASSYGGSKNIQYF	TGTGCCAGCAGTTACGGGGGTAGCAAAAACATTCAGTACTTC
-	TRBJ2-7	TRBV19	TRBD1	CASSTLEQGASYEQYF	TGTGCCAGTAGTACCTTGGAACAGGGGGCGTCCTACGAGCAGTACTTC
-	TRBJ2-3	TRBV7-2	-	CASSLRPGPDTQYF	TGTGCCAGCAGCTTACGTCCGGGTCCAGATACGCAGTATTTT
-	TRBJ2-7	TRBV4-1	-	CASSQDSFGRTASSYEQYF	TGCGCCAGCAGCCAAGATTCATTCGGCCGGACAGCGAGCTCCTACGAGCAGTACTTC
-	TRBJ2-1	TRBV4-1	-	CASRRGDKGMDEQFF	TGCGCCAGCAGGAGAGGGGACAAGGGGATGGATGAGCAGTTCTTC
-	TRBJ1-1	TRBV9	-	CASSSGGNTEAFF	TGTGCCAGCAGCTCCGGGGGGAACACTGAAGCTTTCTTT
-	TRBJ2-1	TRBV7-2	-	CASRGGTSYNEQFF	TGTGCCAGCAGGGGGGGCACGTCCTACAATGAGCAGTTCTTC
-	TRBJ2-1	TRBV18	TRBD2	CASSSTSGNYNEQFF	TGTGCCAGCTCATCAACTAGCGGGAACTACAATGAGCAGTTCTTC
-	TRBJ2-1	TRBV2	-	CASRFESSYNEQFF	TGTGCCAGCAGGTTTGAGTCGTCCTACAATGAGCAGTTCTTC
-	TRBJ1-4	TRBV7-6	-	CASSLALGETNEKLFF	TGTGCCAGCAGCTTAGCGCTAGGAGAAACTAATGAAAAACTGTTTTTT
-	TRBJ2-6	TRBV3-1/TRBV3-2	TRBD2	CASSQYSGGAFGANVLTF	TGTGCCAGCAGCCAATATAGCGGGGGGGCGTTTGGGGCCAACGTCCTGACTTTC
-	TRBJ2-7	TRBV6-5	-	CASSPRTGSYEQYF	TGTGCCAGCAGTCCGCGGACGGGCTCCTACGAGCAGTACTTC
-	TRBJ2-7	TRBV10-2	TRBD2	CASPPTGTSGTYEQYF	TGCGCCAGCCCCCCTACTGGGACTAGCGGAACCTACGAGCAGTACTTC
-	TRBJ1-3	TRBV5-1	-	CASSKQGSGNTIYF	TGCGCCAGCAGCAAACAGGGTTCTGGAAACACCATATATTTT
-	TRBJ2-5	TRBV7-3	-	CASSLGDQGTQYF	TGTGCCAGCAGCTTAGGGGATCAAGGGACCCAGTACTTC
-	TRBJ1-5	TRBV24-1	-	CATSGGTSNQPQHF	TGTGCCACCAGTGGGGGGACTTCAAATCAGCCCCAGCATTTT
-	TRBJ1-5	TRBV3-1/TRBV3-2	TRBD1	CASSLTGGGQPQHF	TGTGCCAGCAGCCTCACAGGGGGCGGTCAGCCCCAGCATTTT
few	TRBJ1-5	TRBV5-4	TRBD1	CASSLKGQGSNQPQHF	TGTGCCAGCAGCTTGAAGGGACAGGGAAGCAATCAGCCCCAGCATTTT
-	TRBJ1-5	TRBV9	-	CASSVGAGRNQPQHF	TGTGCCAGCAGCGTAGGCGCAGGGAGGAATCAGCCCCAGCATTTT
-	TRBJ1-1	TRBV10-3	TRBD1	CAISQGQGARRNTEAFF	TGTGCCATCAGCCAGGGACAGGGCGCGAGGAGGAACACTGAAGCTTTCTTT
-	TRBJ2-3	TRBV11-2	TRBD1	CASSLPGQGTDTQYF	TGTGCCAGCAGCTTGCCGGGACAGGGCACAGATACGCAGTATTTT
-	TRBJ2-1	TRBV5-5	TRBD1	CASSFLSLGQGGNEQFF	TGTGCCAGCAGCTTTCTTTCCCTGGGACAGGGGGGGAATGAGCAGTTCTTC
-	TRBJ1-5	TRBV10-1	-	CASTVRGNQPQHF	TGCGCCAGTACAGTTCGCGGCAATCAGCCCCAGCATTTT
-	TRBJ2-3	TRBV6-1	-	CASSEIKHVLGESTDTQYF	TGTGCCAGCAGTGAAATCAAACACGTCCTGGGGGAAAGCACAGATACGCAGTATTTT
-	TRBJ1-2	TRBV7-2	TRBD1	CASSLGTGISLNYGYTF	TGTGCCAGCAGCTTAGGGACAGGGATAAGTCTTAACTATGGCTACACCTTC
-	TRBJ2-3	TRBV27	-	CASSSPQWQAGPDTQYF	TGTGCCAGCAGTTCCCCTCAGTGGCAGGCGGGTCCAGATACGCAGTATTTT
-	TRBJ1-6	TRBV9	-	CASSVEGGSPLHF	TGTGCCAGCAGCGTAGAGGGGGGGTCACCCCTCCACTTT
-	TRBJ2-2	TRBV11-2	-	CASSLERELFF	TGTGCCAGCAGCTTAGAGCGGGAGCTGTTTTTT
few	TRBJ2-7	TRBV5-1	TRBD2	CASAGGDLSYEQYF	TGCGCCAGCGCCGGGGGGGACCTCTCCTACGAGCAGTACTTC
-	TRBJ2-5	TRBV20-1	-	CSASWGRGKTQYF	TGCAGTGCTAGTTGGGGACGGGGAAAGACCCAGTACTTC
-	TRBJ1-1	TRBV3-1/TRBV3-2	-	CASSPRGGANTEAFF	TGTGCCAGCAGCCCCCGGGGGGGGGCAAACACTGAAGCTTTCTTT
-	TRBJ1-6	TRBV2	-	CASSERTPLSYNSPLHF	TGTGCCAGCAGTGAAAGGACACCACTCTCCTATAATTCACCCCTCCACTTT
-	TRBJ2-1	TRBV19	TRBD1	CATLTGGNEQFF	TGTGCCACCTTGACAGGGGGCAATGAGCAGTTCTTC
-	TRBJ2-7	TRBV3-1/TRBV3-2	TRBD2	CASSQGPGGGYEQYF	TGTGCCAGCAGCCAAGGACCCGGGGGGGGTTACGAGCAGTACTTC
-	TRBJ2-3	TRBV18	-	CASSPSAGATDTQYF	TGTGCCAGCTCACCATCGGCAGGGGCCACAGATACGCAGTATTTT
once	TRBJ2-7	TRBV7-2	-	CASSAQGGTGSYEQYF	TGTGCCAGCAGCGCCCAGGGGGGTACCGGCTCCTACGAGCAGTACTTC
-	TRBJ1-1	TRBV7-3	-	CASSLGRENTEAFF	TGTGCCAGCAGCTTAGGACGGGAGAACACTGAAGCTTTCTTT
-	TRBJ2-1	TRBV24-1	TRBD1	CATSASTGTGSEQFF	TGTGCCACCAGTGCCTCGACAGGGACGGGGAGTGAGCAGTTCTTC
-	TRBJ2-5	TRBV27	TRBD2	CASSTPGGPRETQYF	TGTGCCAGCAGTACCCCGGGGGGGCCGAGAGAGACCCAGTACTTC
-	TRBJ1-6	TRBV7-9	TRBD1	CASSQTGTGTSPLHF	TGTGCCAGCAGCCAGACAGGGACAGGGACTTCACCCCTCCACTTT
-	TRBJ1-4	TRBV5-4	-	CASSAQGTYNEKLFF	TGTGCCAGCAGCGCCCAGGGGACCTATAATGAAAAACTGTTTTTT
-	TRBJ1-1	TRBV27	-	CASSTSPNTEAFF	TGTGCCAGCTCCACCTCTCCGAACACTGAAGCTTTCTTT